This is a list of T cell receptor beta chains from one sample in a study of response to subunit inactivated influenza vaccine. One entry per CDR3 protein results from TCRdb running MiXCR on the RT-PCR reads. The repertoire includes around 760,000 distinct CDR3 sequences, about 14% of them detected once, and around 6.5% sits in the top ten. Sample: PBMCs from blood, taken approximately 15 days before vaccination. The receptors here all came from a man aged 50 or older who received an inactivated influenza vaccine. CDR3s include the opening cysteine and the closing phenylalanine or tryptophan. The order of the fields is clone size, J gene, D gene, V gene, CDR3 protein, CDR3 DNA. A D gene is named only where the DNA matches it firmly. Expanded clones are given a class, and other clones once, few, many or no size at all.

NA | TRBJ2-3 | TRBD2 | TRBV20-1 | CSARLPSGALMWYF | TGCAGTGCTAGACTACCTAGCGGAGCCCTTATGTGGTATTTT
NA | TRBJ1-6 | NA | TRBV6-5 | CASSYSASSYNSPLHF | TGTGCCAGCAGTTACTCGGCCAGCTCCTATAATTCACCCCTCCACTTT
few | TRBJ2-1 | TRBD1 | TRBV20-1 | CSARQGALYNEQFF | TGCAGTGCTAGACAGGGGGCCCTCTACAATGAGCAGTTCTTC
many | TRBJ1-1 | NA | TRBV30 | CAWRRDTEAFF | TGTGCCTGGAGGAGAGACACTGAAGCTTTCTTT
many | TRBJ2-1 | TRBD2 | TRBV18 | CASAVAGGGLNEQFF | TGTGCCAGCGCGGTAGCGGGAGGAGGCCTCAATGAGCAGTTCTTC
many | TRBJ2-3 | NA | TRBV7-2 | CASSLTPRKDTQYF | TGTGCCAGCAGCTTAACCCCTAGGAAAGATACGCAGTATTTT
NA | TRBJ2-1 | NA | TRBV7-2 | CASSAWGAGVGEQFF | TGTGCCAGCAGCGCATGGGGGGCCGGAGTTGGTGAGCAGTTCTTC
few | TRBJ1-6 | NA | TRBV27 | CASTRQDNNSPLHF | TGTGCCAGCACCCGACAAGATAATAATTCACCCCTCCACTTT
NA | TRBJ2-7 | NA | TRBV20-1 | CSARLGTKGEQYF | TGCAGTGCTCGACTCGGGACCAAGGGGGAGCAGTACTTC
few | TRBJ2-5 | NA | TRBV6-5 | CASSFRGGFQETQYF | TGTGCCAGCAGTTTCCGAGGAGGGTTCCAAGAGACCCAGTACTTC
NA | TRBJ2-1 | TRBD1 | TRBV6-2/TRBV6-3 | CASGQGQTNTRGMVNEQFF | TGTGCCAGCGGCCAGGGACAGACAAATACTAGGGGGATGGTCAATGAGCAGTTCTTC
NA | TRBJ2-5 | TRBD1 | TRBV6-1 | CASSGQAWGETQYF | TGTGCCAGCAGCGGACAGGCTTGGGGAGAGACCCAGTACTTC
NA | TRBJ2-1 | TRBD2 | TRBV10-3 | CAISRRLADSYNEQFF | TGTGCCATCAGCCGAAGACTAGCGGATTCTTACAATGAGCAGTTCTTC
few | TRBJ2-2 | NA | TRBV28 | CASSTYSGELFF | TGTGCCAGCAGTACTTATTCCGGGGAGCTGTTTTTT
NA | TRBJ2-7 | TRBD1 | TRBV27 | CASSPTQGFTYEQYF | TGTGCCAGCTCCCCCACACAGGGGTTCACGTACGAGCAGTACTTC
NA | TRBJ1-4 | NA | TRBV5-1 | CASSPTNRATNEKLFF | TGCGCCAGCAGCCCCACAAACAGGGCAACTAATGAAAAACTGTTTTTT
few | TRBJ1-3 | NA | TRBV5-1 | CASSALGNSGNTIYF | TGCGCCAGCAGCGCCCTCGGGAACTCTGGAAACACCATATATTTT
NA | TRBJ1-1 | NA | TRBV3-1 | CASSPRHTNTEAFF | TGTGCCAGCAGCCCCCGACATACGAACACTGAAGCTTTCTTT
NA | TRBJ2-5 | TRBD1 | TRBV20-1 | CSAPITGEETQYF | TGCAGTGCGCCGATTACAGGGGAAGAGACCCAGTACTTC
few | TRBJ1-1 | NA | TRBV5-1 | CASSLGGNGNTEAFF | TGCGCCAGCAGCTTGGGAGGAAACGGGAACACTGAAGCTTTCTTT
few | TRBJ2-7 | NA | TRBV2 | CASSEDRGVREQYF | TGTGCCAGCAGTGAAGATAGGGGGGTACGCGAGCAGTACTTC
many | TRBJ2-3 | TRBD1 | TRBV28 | CASRDSRTDTQYF | TGTGCCAGTAGGGACAGTCGCACAGATACGCAGTATTTT
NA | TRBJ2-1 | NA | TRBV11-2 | CASSTYEGRSYNEQFF | TGTGCCAGCAGCACCTACGAGGGTCGCTCCTACAATGAGCAGTTCTTC
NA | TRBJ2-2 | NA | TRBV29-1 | CSVGGTTTGELFF | TGCAGCGTTGGGGGGACAACTACCGGGGAGCTGTTTTTT
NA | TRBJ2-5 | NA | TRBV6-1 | CASRLGLGETQYF | TGTGCCAGCAGATTGGGGCTGGGGGAGACCCAGTACTTC
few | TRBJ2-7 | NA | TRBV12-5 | CASGSLGHLETYEQYF | TGTGCTAGTGGCTCCCTTGGACACCTGGAGACCTACGAGCAGTACTTC
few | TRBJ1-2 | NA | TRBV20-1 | CSAPKGNYGYTF | TGCAGTGCTCCCAAGGGCAACTATGGCTACACCTTC
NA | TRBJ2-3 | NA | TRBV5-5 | CASSFTRTASTDTQYF | TGTGCCAGCAGCTTCACGCGGACGGCTAGCACAGATACGCAGTATTTT
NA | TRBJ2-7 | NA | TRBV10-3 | CAISEDRRPYEQYF | TGTGCCATCAGTGAGGACAGGAGACCCTACGAGCAGTACTTC
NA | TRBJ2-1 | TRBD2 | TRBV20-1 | CSAAPAGGFTEQFF | TGCAGTGCCGCCCCAGCGGGAGGTTTTACTGAGCAGTTCTTC
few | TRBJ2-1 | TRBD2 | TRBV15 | CATSSTLAGIDEQFF | TGTGCCACCAGCAGTACACTAGCGGGGATCGATGAGCAGTTCTTC